This T cell receptor beta chain was obtained from a study of T cell changes during pregnancy in multiple sclerosis. Germline assignment: CDR1 MNHEY and CDR2 SMNVEV (reference sequence). The CDR3 runs 13 residues. The ends were cut back, 3 bases at V and 1 base at J, with 7 bases in the middle. For this clone: This sample also contains other DNA sequences that code for the same CDR3.

TCRdb's copy holds only in-frame clones and misses some; the assay was immunoSEQ multiplex PCR. Of about 77,000 clones listed, about 91% are singletons. This TCR was sampled from a female donor with multiple sclerosis, enrolled in a pregnancy study. V gene TRBV27 combines with J gene TRBJ2-7; D is possibly TRBD1 (5 bases). Sequenced here: peripheral blood, sampled before pregnancy. The CDR3 DNA reads as TGTGCCAGCAGTTTCCAGGGATCCTACGAGCAGTACTTC. Its translation: CASSFQGSYEQYF.